A selection of T cell receptor beta chains follows, all from one sample in a study of cytomegalovirus exposure and HLA in healthy donors. The assay was immunoSEQ multiplex PCR, and TCRdb's table has in-frame clones only and misses some. The repertoire holds under 200,000 clones, roughly 80% seen once, with about 1.8% in the top ten. Source material: PBMCs. The receptors stem from a woman aged 18-30 years in good health and CMV-seronegative. The CDR3 runs from the conserved cysteine through the conserved F or W. The order of the fields is D gene, V gene, CDR3 length, clone size, J gene, CDR3 protein, CDR3 DNA. A D gene is named only where the DNA matches it firmly. Size values are once, few and many counts, or a class for expanded clones, and some rows have none.

D: TRBD2
V: TRBV18
length: 16
size: .
J: TRBJ2-3
CDR3: CASSPWAAGATDTQYF
DNA: TGTGCCAGCTCACCTTGGGCGGCGGGAGCAACAGATACGCAGTATTTT

D: .
V: TRBV11-2
length: 16
size: .
J: TRBJ1-2
CDR3: CASSSGQGFVDYGYTF
DNA: TGTGCCAGCAGCTCCGGCCAGGGGTTTGTCGACTATGGCTACACCTTC

D: TRBD1
V: TRBV28
length: 14
size: .
J: TRBJ1-2
CDR3: CASVAHRGGYGYTF
DNA: TGTGCCAGCGTAGCCCACAGGGGAGGCTATGGCTACACCTTC

D: TRBD2
V: TRBV19
length: 15
size: once
J: TRBJ2-1
CDR3: CASSIGAGGIDEQFF
DNA: TGTGCCAGTAGTATAGGGGCGGGGGGCATTGATGAGCAGTTCTTC

D: TRBD2
V: TRBV6-5
length: 14
size: .
J: TRBJ2-1
CDR3: CASKRGRDYNEQFF
DNA: TGTGCCAGCAAACGGGGGAGGGACTACAATGAGCAGTTCTTC

D: TRBD2
V: TRBV5-1
length: 16
size: .
J: TRBJ2-1
CDR3: CASSLPGLAVSNEQFF
DNA: TGCGCCAGCAGCCTACCGGGACTAGCGGTGTCGAATGAGCAGTTCTTC

D: .
V: TRBV10-1
length: 15
size: .
J: TRBJ2-5
CDR3: CASSESRGIQETQYF
DNA: TGCGCCAGCAGTGAGTCACGGGGGATCCAAGAGACCCAGTACTTC

D: .
V: TRBV29-1
length: 14
size: .
J: TRBJ2-1
CDR3: CSVTPSRNYNEQFF
DNA: TGCAGCGTTACCCCGTCGCGGAACTACAATGAGCAGTTCTTC

D: TRBD2
V: TRBV4-1
length: 18
size: .
J: TRBJ2-3
CDR3: CASSQTLGLAGSTDTQYF
DNA: TGCGCCAGCAGCCAAACCCTGGGGCTAGCGGGCTCCACAGATACGCAGTATTTT

D: .
V: TRBV19
length: 15
size: .
J: TRBJ2-6
CDR3: CASSSPGSGANVLTF
DNA: TGTGCCAGTAGTTCGCCGGGGTCCGGGGCCAACGTCCTGACTTTC

D: .
V: TRBV7-9
length: 11
size: .
J: TRBJ2-7
CDR3: CASSLYYEQYF
DNA: TGTGCCAGCAGCTTGTACTACGAGCAGTACTTC

D: TRBD1
V: TRBV28
length: 20
size: .
J: TRBJ2-6
CDR3: CASSARYWGQGARGANVLTF
DNA: TGTGCCAGCAGCGCGAGATATTGGGGACAGGGGGCGCGTGGGGCCAACGTCCTGACTTTC

D: .
V: TRBV5-4
length: 13
size: .
J: TRBJ2-5
CDR3: CASSSSGPETQYF
DNA: TGTGCCAGCAGCTCCAGCGGCCCAGAGACCCAGTACTTC

D: .
V: TRBV20-1
length: 11
size: .
J: TRBJ2-3
CDR3: CSAPRGDTQYF
DNA: TGCAGTGCTCCTCGGGGAGATACGCAGTATTTT

D: .
V: TRBV27
length: 13
size: .
J: TRBJ2-7
CDR3: CASSSDNSYEQYF
DNA: TGTGCCAGCAGTTCGGACAATTCCTACGAGCAGTACTTC

D: .
V: TRBV30
length: 15
size: .
J: TRBJ2-5
CDR3: CAWIVSRGGGETQYF
DNA: TGTGCCTGGATCGTCTCTAGGGGAGGAGGTGAGACCCAGTACTTC

D: .
V: TRBV4-3
length: 14
size: .
J: TRBJ1-3
CDR3: CASSPTTGRNTIYF
DNA: TGCGCCAGCAGCCCAACGACAGGTCGAAACACCATATATTTT

D: TRBD1
V: TRBV7-9
length: 12
size: .
J: TRBJ1-1
CDR3: CASSVEQGGAFF
DNA: TGTGCCAGCAGCGTAGAACAGGGGGGAGCTTTCTTT

D: TRBD2
V: TRBV14
length: 14
size: .
J: TRBJ2-1
CDR3: CASSQVRAGGVQFF
DNA: TGTGCCAGCAGCCAAGTCCGAGCGGGAGGGGTGCAGTTCTTC

D: TRBD2
V: TRBV5-4
length: 15
size: .
J: TRBJ2-1
CDR3: CASSLDLAVYNEQFF
DNA: TGTGCCAGCAGCTTGGATCTAGCGGTATACAATGAGCAGTTCTTC

D: TRBD1
V: TRBV5-6
length: 15
size: .
J: TRBJ1-6
CDR3: CASSLVDRDNSPLHF
DNA: TGTGCCAGCAGCTTGGTCGACAGGGATAATTCACCCCTCCACTTT

D: TRBD1
V: TRBV13
length: 15
size: .
J: TRBJ2-3
CDR3: CASSPGTGGTDTQYF
DNA: TGTGCCAGCAGCCCTGGGACAGGGGGCACAGATACGCAGTATTTT

D: .
V: TRBV19
length: 14
size: .
J: TRBJ2-7
CDR3: CATLSPGDSYEQYF
DNA: TGTGCCACACTTTCACCGGGGGACTCCTACGAGCAGTACTTC

D: TRBD1
V: TRBV6-6
length: 14
size: .
J: TRBJ1-5
CDR3: CASSRGTGDQPQHF
DNA: TGTGCCAGCAGCCGAGGGACAGGGGATCAGCCCCAGCATTTT

D: TRBD1
V: TRBV6-5
length: 14
size: .
J: TRBJ1-5
CDR3: CASRGTGGNQPQHF
DNA: TGTGCCAGTAGAGGGACAGGAGGAAATCAGCCCCAGCATTTT

D: .
V: TRBV30
length: 12
size: .
J: TRBJ1-1
CDR3: CAWSVPGPEAFF
DNA: TGTGCCTGGAGTGTTCCAGGGCCTGAAGCTTTCTTT

D: .
V: TRBV6-5
length: 15
size: .
J: TRBJ1-4
CDR3: CASRRTPTNNEKLFF
DNA: TGTGCCAGCAGAAGGACTCCTACCAATAATGAAAAACTGTTTTTT

D: .
V: TRBV18
length: 15
size: .
J: TRBJ1-2
CDR3: CASSPGGGQGYGYTF
DNA: TGTGCCAGCTCACCAGGCGGGGGGCAGGGCTATGGCTACACCTTC

D: TRBD2
V: TRBV5-4
length: 14
size: .
J: TRBJ2-1
CDR3: CASSLVAGGGEQFF
DNA: TGTGCCAGCAGCTTGGTAGCGGGAGGTGGTGAGCAGTTCTTC

D: TRBD2
V: TRBV7-8
length: 11
size: .
J: TRBJ2-3
CDR3: CASSAGGTQYF
DNA: TGTGCCAGCAGCGCGGGAGGGACGCAGTATTTT

D: .
V: TRBV6-5
length: 13
size: .
J: TRBJ2-5
CDR3: CASSYLARETQYF
DNA: TGTGCCAGCAGTTACTTAGCCCGCGAGACCCAGTACTTC

D: TRBD2
V: TRBV4-3
length: 16
size: once
J: TRBJ2-7
CDR3: CASSLAAAGDSYEQYF
DNA: TGCGCCAGCAGCCTCGCGGCTGCGGGAGACTCCTACGAGCAGTACTTC

D: .
V: TRBV7-7
length: 15
size: few
J: TRBJ2-7
CDR3: CASSIGQTHLYEQYF
DNA: TGTGCCAGCAGCATCGGACAAACACACCTTTACGAGCAGTACTTC

D: TRBD1
V: TRBV27
length: 14
size: .
J: TRBJ1-4
CDR3: CASSFTGVREKLFF
DNA: TGTGCCAGCAGTTTCACAGGGGTTCGGGAAAAACTGTTTTTT

D: .
V: TRBV7-2
length: 19
size: .
J: TRBJ1-1
CDR3: CASSLNRQYASLMDTEAFF
DNA: TGTGCCAGCAGCTTAAATCGACAGTATGCTTCACTAATGGACACTGAAGCTTTCTTT

D: TRBD2
V: TRBV7-2
length: 16
size: .
J: TRBJ2-1
CDR3: CASSLGTGGSYNEQFF
DNA: TGTGCCAGCAGCTTAGGGACGGGAGGTTCCTACAATGAGCAGTTCTTC

D: TRBD1
V: TRBV7-9
length: 15
size: .
J: TRBJ2-1
CDR3: CSSSLVDRGRDEQFF
DNA: TGTTCCAGCAGCTTAGTGGACAGGGGGCGGGATGAGCAGTTCTTC

D: TRBD2
V: TRBV6-5
length: 16
size: .
J: TRBJ2-3
CDR3: CASSFRTSGRGDTQYF
DNA: TGTGCCAGCAGTTTTCGGACTAGCGGGAGGGGAGATACGCAGTATTTT

D: TRBD1
V: TRBV7-2
length: 16
size: few
J: TRBJ1-4
CDR3: CASSQNSGTVNEKLFF
DNA: TGTGCCAGCAGCCAAAACTCCGGGACAGTTAATGAAAAACTGTTTTTT

D: .
V: TRBV5-4
length: 17
size: .
J: TRBJ1-3
CDR3: CASSTMLGLDSGNTIYF
DNA: TGTGCCAGCAGCACCATGCTCGGACTGGACTCTGGAAACACCATATATTTT

D: TRBD1
V: TRBV5-4
length: 14
size: .
J: TRBJ1-1
CDR3: CASSGDRGGAEAFF
DNA: TGTGCCAGCAGTGGGGACAGGGGAGGCGCTGAAGCTTTCTTT

D: TRBD2
V: TRBV30
length: 15
size: .
J: TRBJ2-3
CDR3: CAWSRLAGGPGTQYF
DNA: TGTGCCTGGAGTCGCCTAGCGGGAGGGCCTGGTACGCAGTATTTT

D: .
V: TRBV28
length: 14
size: few
J: TRBJ1-4
CDR3: CASSTTTPNEKLFF
DNA: TGTGCCAGCAGTACTACTACCCCTAATGAAAAACTGTTTTTT